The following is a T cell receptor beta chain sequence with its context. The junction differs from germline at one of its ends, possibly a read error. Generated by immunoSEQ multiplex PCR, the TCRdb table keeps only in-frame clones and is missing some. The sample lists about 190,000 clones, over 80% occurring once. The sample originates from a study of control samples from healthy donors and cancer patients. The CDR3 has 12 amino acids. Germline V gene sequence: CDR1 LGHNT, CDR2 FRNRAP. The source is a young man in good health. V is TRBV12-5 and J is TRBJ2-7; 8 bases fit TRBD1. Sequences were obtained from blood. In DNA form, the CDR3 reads TGTGCTAGTGGTTTGGCAAACAGGGGGATCCACTTC. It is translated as CASGLANRGIHF. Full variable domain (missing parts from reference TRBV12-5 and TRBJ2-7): DARVTQTPRHKVTEMGQEVTMRCQPILGHNTVFWYRQTMMQGLELLAYFRNRAPLDDSGMPKDRFSAEMPDATLATLKIQPSEPRDSAVYFCASGLANRGIHFGPGTRLTVT.